These T cell receptor beta chains were read from a single sample in a study of spatial heterogeneity in lung cancer. TCRdb called the 5' RACE reads again in MiXCR, with one record for every CDR3 protein. The sample has some 53,000 distinct CDR3 sequences, roughly 7% seen once; the top ten hold about 2.6%. Sequencing used PBMCs, obtained at surgery. These receptors all come from a female donor with early-stage non-small cell lung cancer. CDR3s include the opening cysteine and the closing phenylalanine or tryptophan.

TRBV6-6	TRBJ1-1	CASSSIGADAEAFF
TRBV7-2	TRBJ1-3	CASKGRPSGNTIYF
TRBV6-1	TRBJ2-7	CASRTGSSSYEQYF
TRBV11-2	TRBJ1-1	CASSLRQTGNTEAFF
TRBV10-3	TRBJ2-3	CAISAAGSVFGTDTQYF
TRBV20-1	TRBJ2-3	CSAKGGTSNPDTQYF
TRBV6-4	TRBJ2-1	CASSDPGLAGVNEQFF
TRBV3-1	TRBJ1-5	CASSQDPGDNQPQHF
TRBV2	TRBJ1-1	CASSGDLVSGAFF
TRBV18	TRBJ1-4	CASSSGEKLFF
TRBV6-1	TRBJ1-3	CASSADRSGNTIYF
TRBV30	TRBJ1-5	CAWTRTGLSNQPQHF
TRBV29-1	TRBJ1-1	CSAGTAGNTEAFF
TRBV12-3/TRBV12-4	TRBJ2-7	CASSAEGGIFYEQYF
TRBV20-1	TRBJ1-1	CSAIRGTEAFF
TRBV20-1	TRBJ2-3	CSARDTWGQTQYF
TRBV7-3	TRBJ2-2	CASSLKAGELFF
TRBV2	TRBJ2-3	CASRATSGGRTDTQYF
TRBV29-1	TRBJ2-1	CSVEPGQGGDEQFF
TRBV11-3	TRBJ2-2	CASSLEGQPGELFF
TRBV3-1	TRBJ2-7	CASSQGQGTHEQYF
TRBV6-2/TRBV6-3	TRBJ1-5	CASSLSFRIPQHF
TRBV6-2/TRBV6-3	TRBJ2-2	CASSYIGTRNTGELFF
TRBV7-2	TRBJ2-5	CASGYVAGTETQYF